Sequencing of this T cell receptor beta chain was carried out in a study of control samples from healthy donors and cancer patients. Germline values: CDR1 LGHDT, CDR2 YNNKEL (reference sequence). V shed 8 bases and J 2 bases; nucleotides not matched to a gene: 6. This CDR3 contains 14 residues. Produced via immunoSEQ multiplex PCR; TCRdb's table is partial and in-frame only. The data contain 150,000 to 200,000 clones, roughly 94% of them singletons. This clone was recorded once. The sequence derives from a woman in her 40s in good health. The chain employs TRBV3-1 (or the pseudogene TRBV3-2) and TRBJ2-4; 7 positions match TRBD2. The sample comprised blood. The CDR3 loop is CASADSGTKNIQYF. The CDR3 DNA reads as TGTGCCAGCGCCGACAGCGGGACCAAAAACATTCAGTACTTC.